This is a list of T cell receptor beta chains from one sample in a study of radiotherapy plus CTLA-4 blockade in lung cancer. Here immunoSEQ multiplex PCR was the method, and the copy in TCRdb shows in-frame clones only, minus some. Here the sample spans roughly 100,000 clones, roughly 84% being singletons. This specimen was peripheral blood, taken from a patient treated with radiotherapy plus ipilimumab. Source of these receptors: a human donor with non-small cell lung cancer that progressed on radiotherapy plus ipilimumab. Some clones in this sample may be carry-over from other donors' samples. The CDR3 runs from the conserved cysteine through the conserved F or W. A D gene is named only where the DNA matches it firmly. Clone size is given for some rows only: seen once, a few or many times, or a class if the clone is expanded.

d_call j_call clone_size v_call cdr3_nt cdr3_aa
. TRBJ1-1 . TRBV5-1 TGCGCCAGCAGGCAGAACGAAATGGCTGAAGCTTTCTTT CASRQNEMAEAFF
. TRBJ2-7 . TRBV18 TGTGCCAGCTCACCTAATGGACGGGGCTACGAGCAGTACTTC CASSPNGRGYEQYF
. TRBJ1-1 . TRBV7-3 TGTGCCAGCAGCTTAAGCCCAGGGTCGATATCTGAAGCTTTCTTT CASSLSPGSISEAFF
TRBD1 TRBJ1-4 once TRBV7-2 TGTGCCAGCAGCCCACAGGGGGCGGCTAATGAAAAACTGTTTTTT CASSPQGAANEKLFF
. TRBJ2-5 once TRBV11-3 TGTGCCAGCAGCGTCAGCCTCCAAGAGACCCAGTACTTC CASSVSLQETQYF
. TRBJ2-1 . TRBV9 TGTGCCAGCAGCGTAGATGGGACTCTAATCCATGAGCAGTTCTTC CASSVDGTLIHEQFF
. TRBJ2-3 . TRBV5-8 TGTGCCAGCAGCTTGGGTAGGGACCGCCACACAGATACGCAGTATTTT CASSLGRDRHTDTQYF
. TRBJ1-1 . TRBV25-1 TGTGCCAGCAGTGGGCGGGGGGTGGATGGAGCTTTCTTT CASSGRGVDGAFF
TRBD2 TRBJ2-3 . TRBV5-4 TGTGCCAGCACCGTGACTAGCGGGGCCATCGGTACGCAGTATTTT CASTVTSGAIGTQYF
. TRBJ1-2 . TRBV29-1 TGCAGCGTTGGGTCAGGAAGATATGGCTACACCTTC CSVGSGRYGYTF
TRBD1 TRBJ1-1 once TRBV18 TGTGCCAGCTTCGGACAGGGGGCGAACTTGGACACTGAAGCTTTCTTT CASFGQGANLDTEAFF
. TRBJ2-6 . TRBV9 TGTGCCAGCAGCGTAGCTACACAAAGCTCTGGGGCCAACGTCCTGACTTTC CASSVATQSSGANVLTF
. TRBJ1-2 once TRBV9 TGTGCCAGCAGCGGGGCCCTTGGCTATGGCTACACCTTC CASSGALGYGYTF
. TRBJ2-2 . TRBV5-4 TGTGCCAGCAGGCCGGCGGGCACCGGGGAGCTGTTTTTT CASRPAGTGELFF
TRBD1 TRBJ1-1 . TRBV19 TGTGCCAGTAGTGAGGACAGGTCGTATGTAGGTGAAGCTTTCTTT CASSEDRSYVGEAFF
. TRBJ1-1 once TRBV6-5 TGTGCCAGCAGTTACGGCACAGGGATCACTGAAGCTTTCTTT CASSYGTGITEAFF
. TRBJ1-6 . TRBV11-2 TGTGCCAGCAGCTTAAGTAGCCTTTATAATTCACCCCTCCACTTT CASSLSSLYNSPLHF
. TRBJ1-1 . TRBV19 TGTGCCAGTAGGATAGGAGTCACTGAAGCTTTCTTT CASRIGVTEAFF
TRBD1 TRBJ2-2 . TRBV7-2 TGTGCCAGCAGCCCACAGGGGACCGGGGAGCTGTTTTTT CASSPQGTGELFF
. TRBJ2-5 once TRBV7-9 TGTGCCAGCAGCTTTAACAGGGACCAAGAGACCCAGTACTTC CASSFNRDQETQYF
TRBD2 TRBJ2-7 . TRBV19 TGTGCCAGTAGTATAATAGCGGGCGTCTCCTACGAGCAGTACTTC CASSIIAGVSYEQYF
TRBD1 TRBJ1-2 . TRBV18 TGTGCCAGCTCACCGACGATTAGACAGGGGCTCCCCTATGGCTACACCTTC CASSPTIRQGLPYGYTF
. TRBJ2-5 . TRBV29-1 TGCAGCTCCGGGGGCAGGCAACAAGAGACCCAGTACTTC CSSGGRQQETQYF
. TRBJ1-2 . TRBV23-1 TGCGCCAGCAGTCAAGGCACTAAGCAAGGCTACACCTTC CASSQGTKQGYTF
. TRBJ1-5 . TRBV29-1 TGCAGCCCGACCCACATACTCCCGAATGGAGCCGTTCATAGCAATCAGCCCCAGCATTTT CSPTHILPNGAVHSNQPQHF
. TRBJ1-1 . TRBV7-3 TGTGCCAGCAGCCCAAACAGGGACACTGAAGCTTTCTTT CASSPNRDTEAFF
. TRBJ1-4 . TRBV10-3 TGTGCCATTGGGACGGGAGAAATTAATGAAAAACTGTTTTTT CAIGTGEINEKLFF
TRBD2 TRBJ2-5 . TRBV5-1 TGCGCCAGCAGCGCGAGACTGGCTAGCGGGGAGACCCAGTACTTC CASSARLASGETQYF
. TRBJ1-1 . TRBV30 TGTGCCTGGAGTGGCCAGGGCGGGACTGAAGCTTTCTTT CAWSGQGGTEAFF